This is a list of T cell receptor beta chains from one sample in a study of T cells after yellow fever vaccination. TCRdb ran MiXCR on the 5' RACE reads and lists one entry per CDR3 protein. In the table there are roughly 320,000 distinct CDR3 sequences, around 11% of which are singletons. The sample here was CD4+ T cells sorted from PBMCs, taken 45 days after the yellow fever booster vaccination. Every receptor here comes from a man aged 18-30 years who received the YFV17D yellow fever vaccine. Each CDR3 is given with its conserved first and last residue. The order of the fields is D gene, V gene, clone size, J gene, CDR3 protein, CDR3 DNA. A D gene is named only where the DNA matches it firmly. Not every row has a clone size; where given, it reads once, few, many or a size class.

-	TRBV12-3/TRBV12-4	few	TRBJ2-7	CASSFQGTAYEQYF	TGTGCCAGCAGTTTCCAGGGGACCGCCTACGAGCAGTACTTC
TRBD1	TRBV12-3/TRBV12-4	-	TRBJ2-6	CASRDWTGGTGANVLTF	TGTGCCAGCAGGGACTGGACAGGGGGCACTGGGGCCAACGTCCTGACTTTC
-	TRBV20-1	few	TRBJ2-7	CSARDLGTGRSYEQYF	TGCAGTGCTAGAGACCTCGGTACGGGGCGCTCCTACGAGCAGTACTTC
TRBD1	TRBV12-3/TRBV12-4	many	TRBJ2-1	CAVSLRGGQYNEQFF	TGTGCCGTATCCCTAAGAGGGGGACAGTACAATGAGCAGTTCTTC
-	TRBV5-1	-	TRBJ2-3	CASSLVIATDTQYF	TGCGCCAGCAGCTTGGTGATAGCCACAGATACGCAGTATTTT
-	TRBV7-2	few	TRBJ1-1	CASSLVVGSVTEAFF	TGTGCCAGCAGCTTAGTTGTAGGGTCGGTCACTGAAGCTTTCTTT
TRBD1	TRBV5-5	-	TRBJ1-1	CASSLAGNRGTLGTEAFF	TGTGCCAGCAGCTTGGCCGGAAACAGGGGGACTTTGGGCACTGAAGCTTTCTTT
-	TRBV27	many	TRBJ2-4	CASSLMGGRVQYF	TGTGCCAGCAGTTTGATGGGGGGTAGAGTTCAGTACTTC
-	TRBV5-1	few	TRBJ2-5	CASSMGSRETQYF	TGCGCCAGCTCTATGGGGTCACGGGAGACCCAGTACTTC
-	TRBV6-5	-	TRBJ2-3	CASSGRYRTDTQYF	TGTGCCAGCAGTGGAAGGTACCGCACAGATACGCAGTATTTT
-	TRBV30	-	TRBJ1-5	CAWSGAGHQPQHF	TGTGCCTGGAGTGGGGCAGGCCATCAGCCCCAGCATTTT
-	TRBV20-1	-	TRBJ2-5	CSATHSNPETQYF	TGCAGTGCCACTCATTCCAACCCAGAGACCCAGTACTTC
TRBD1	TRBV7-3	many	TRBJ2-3	CASSSGQGYTDTQYF	TGTGCCAGCAGCTCGGGACAGGGATACACAGATACGCAGTATTTT
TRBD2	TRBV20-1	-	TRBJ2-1	CSAGTTSGGHYNEQFF	TGCAGTGCTGGCACGACTAGCGGGGGGCACTACAATGAGCAGTTCTTC
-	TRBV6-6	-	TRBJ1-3	CASRTPGNTIYF	TGTGCCAGCAGAACTCCCGGAAACACCATATATTTT
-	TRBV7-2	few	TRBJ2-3	CASSRLRRIAVGADTQYF	TGTGCCAGCAGCCGACTACGAAGAATAGCGGTGGGGGCCGATACGCAGTATTTT
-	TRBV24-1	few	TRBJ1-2	CATSGGHSGPNYGYTF	TGTGCCACCAGTGGGGGGCATTCAGGACCCAACTATGGCTACACCTTC
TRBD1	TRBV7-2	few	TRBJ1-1	CASSAHRGNTEAFF	TGTGCCAGCAGCGCCCACAGGGGGAACACTGAAGCTTTCTTT
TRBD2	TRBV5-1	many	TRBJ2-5	CASSRGQGLAGLETQYF	TGCGCCAGCAGCCGAGGACAGGGACTAGCGGGGTTAGAGACCCAGTACTTC
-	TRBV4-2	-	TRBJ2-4	CASSQERWQPLAKNIQYF	TGTGCCAGCAGCCAAGAACGGTGGCAGCCTCTAGCCAAAAACATTCAGTACTTC
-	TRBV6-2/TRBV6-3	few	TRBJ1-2	CASSYSFPSGYTF	TGTGCCAGCAGTTACTCGTTTCCGAGTGGCTACACCTTC
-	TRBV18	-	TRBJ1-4	CASSPPPAGPNEKLFF	TGTGCCAGCTCACCACCGCCTGCGGGACCTAATGAAAAACTGTTTTTT
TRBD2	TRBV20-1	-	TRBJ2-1	CSARPAGGNYNEQFF	TGCAGTGCTAGACCAGCGGGGGGCAACTACAATGAGCAGTTCTTC
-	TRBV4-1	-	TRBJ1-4	CASSQETEKLFF	TGCGCCAGCAGCCAAGAGACGGAAAAACTGTTTTTT
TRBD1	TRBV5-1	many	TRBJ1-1	CASSSQGGNTEAFF	TGCGCCAGCAGCTCCCAGGGGGGGAACACTGAAGCTTTCTTT
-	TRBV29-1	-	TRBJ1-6	CSLGGPGHWDSSYNSPLHF	TGCAGCCTTGGGGGACCGGGACATTGGGATTCGTCCTATAATTCACCCCTCCACTTT
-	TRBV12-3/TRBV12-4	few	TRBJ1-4	CASSQSWGGNEKLFF	TGTGCCAGCAGCCAAAGTTGGGGGGGTAATGAAAAACTGTTTTTT
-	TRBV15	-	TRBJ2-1	CATSRWAGNEQFF	TGTGCCACCAGCAGGTGGGCAGGCAATGAGCAGTTCTTC
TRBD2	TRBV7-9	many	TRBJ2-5	CASSSSGQETQYF	TGTGCCAGCAGCTCTAGCGGGCAAGAGACCCAGTACTTC
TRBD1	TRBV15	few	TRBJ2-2	CATSRGGQGGTGELFF	TGTGCCACCAGCAGAGGTGGACAGGGAGGCACCGGGGAGCTGTTTTTT
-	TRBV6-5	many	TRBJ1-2	CASSYEGRYGYTF	TGTGCCAGCAGTTACGAGGGGCGGTATGGCTACACCTTC
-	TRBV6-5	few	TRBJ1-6	CASRTQGLGSNSPLHF	TGTGCCAGCAGAACCCAGGGATTAGGCTCGAATTCACCCCTCCACTTT
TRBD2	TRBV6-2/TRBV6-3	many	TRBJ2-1	CASSYTLGLAGGNEQFF	TGTGCCAGCAGTTACACCCTCGGGCTAGCGGGGGGGAATGAGCAGTTCTTC
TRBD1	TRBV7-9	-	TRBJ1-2	CASSPGEGAYGYTF	TGTGCCAGCAGCCCCGGGGAGGGGGCCTATGGCTACACCTTC
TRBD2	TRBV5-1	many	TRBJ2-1	CASSLELAGGRYRKFF	TGCGCCAGCAGCTTGGAACTAGCGGGAGGCCGCTACAGGAAGTTCTTC